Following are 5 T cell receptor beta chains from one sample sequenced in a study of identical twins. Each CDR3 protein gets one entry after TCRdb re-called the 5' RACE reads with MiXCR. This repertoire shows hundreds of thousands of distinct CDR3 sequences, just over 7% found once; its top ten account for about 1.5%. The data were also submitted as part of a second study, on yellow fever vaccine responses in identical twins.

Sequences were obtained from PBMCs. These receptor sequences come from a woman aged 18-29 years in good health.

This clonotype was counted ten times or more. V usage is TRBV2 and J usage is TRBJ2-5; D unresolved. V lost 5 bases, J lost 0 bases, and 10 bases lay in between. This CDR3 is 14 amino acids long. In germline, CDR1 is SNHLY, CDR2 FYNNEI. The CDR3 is CASSLRIYQETQYF. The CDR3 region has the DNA TGTGCCAGCAGTCTTAGGATTTACCAAGAGACCCAGTACTTC.

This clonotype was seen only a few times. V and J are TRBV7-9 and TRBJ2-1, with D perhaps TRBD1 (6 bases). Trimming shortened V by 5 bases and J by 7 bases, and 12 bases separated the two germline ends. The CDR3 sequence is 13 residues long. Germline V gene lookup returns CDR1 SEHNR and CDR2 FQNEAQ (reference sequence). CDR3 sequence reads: CASSLGQLNEQFF. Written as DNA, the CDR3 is TGTGCCAGCAGCCTAGGACAGCTTAATGAGCAGTTCTTC.

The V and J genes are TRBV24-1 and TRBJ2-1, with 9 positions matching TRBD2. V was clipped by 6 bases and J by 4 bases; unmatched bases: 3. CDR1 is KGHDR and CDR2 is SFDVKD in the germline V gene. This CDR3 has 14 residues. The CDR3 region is CATSQREEYNEQFF. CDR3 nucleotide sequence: TGTGCCACCAGTCAGCGGGAGGAATACAATGAGCAGTTCTTC.

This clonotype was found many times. The CDR3 is CASSTTSGANTGELFF. The CDR3 DNA reads TGTGCCAGCAGCACTACTAGCGGGGCGAACACCGGGGAGCTGTTTTTT. The rearrangement joins TRBV9 to TRBJ2-2; 10 bases match TRBD2. Germline assignment: CDR1 SGDLS and CDR2 YYNGEE. Germline trimming cut 4 bases from V and 0 bases from J; bases unmatched to any gene: 3. This CDR3 comprises 16 residues.

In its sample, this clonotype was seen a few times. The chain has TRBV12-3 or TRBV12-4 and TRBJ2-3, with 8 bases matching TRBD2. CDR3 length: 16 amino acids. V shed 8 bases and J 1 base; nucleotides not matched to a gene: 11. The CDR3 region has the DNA TGTGCCAGCCTCCCAGGGTGGCGGGGGGGCACAGATACGCAGTATTTT. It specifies CASLPGWRGGTDTQYF.